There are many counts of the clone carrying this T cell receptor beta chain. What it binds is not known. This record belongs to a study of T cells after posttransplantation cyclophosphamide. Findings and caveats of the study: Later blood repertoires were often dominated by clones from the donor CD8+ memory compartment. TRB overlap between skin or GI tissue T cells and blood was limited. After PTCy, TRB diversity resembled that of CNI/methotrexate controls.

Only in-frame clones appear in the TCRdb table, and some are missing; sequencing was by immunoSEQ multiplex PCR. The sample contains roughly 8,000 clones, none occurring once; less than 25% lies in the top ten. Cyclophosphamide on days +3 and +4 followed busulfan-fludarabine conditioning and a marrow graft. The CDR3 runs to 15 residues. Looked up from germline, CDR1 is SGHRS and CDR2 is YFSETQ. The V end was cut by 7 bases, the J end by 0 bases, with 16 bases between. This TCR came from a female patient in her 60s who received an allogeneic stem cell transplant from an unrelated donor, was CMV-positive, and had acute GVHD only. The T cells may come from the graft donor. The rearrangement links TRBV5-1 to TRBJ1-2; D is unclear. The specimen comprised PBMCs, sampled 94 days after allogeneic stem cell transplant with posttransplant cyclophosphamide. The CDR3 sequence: CASRDEPLANYGYTF. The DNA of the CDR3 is TGCGCCAGCCGCGATGAACCGCTTGCTAACTATGGCTACACCTTC.